One sample yielded the 6 T cell receptor beta chains listed below, sequenced in a study of neurological immune-mediated disorders. TCRdb called the 5' RACE reads again in MiXCR, with one record for every CDR3 protein. Of 35,000 to 40,000 distinct CDR3 sequences in the sample, around 10% were seen once. The sequenced sample consisted of CD4+ T cells from blood. All receptors derive from a woman younger than 45 with HTLV-1-associated myelopathy (HAM/TSP).

Ten or more counts support this clonotype. The genes are TRBV7-2 and TRBJ1-1, with D perhaps matching TRBD1 (6 bases). This CDR3 is 14 amino acids long. V was clipped by 5 bases and J by 1 base, with 11 bases between them. CDR1 is SGHTA, CDR2 FQGNSA, per germline. CDR3 in DNA: TGTGCCAGCAGCACCAGGGGAGGGAACACTGAAGCTTTCTTT. This sequence encodes CASSTRGGNTEAFF.

The rearrangement links TRBV11-2 to TRBJ2-1, with 7 bases matching TRBD1. V gave up 5 bases and J gave up 7 bases; unmatched junction bases: 8. The CDR3 is 14 residues long. The germline CDR1 and CDR2 sequences are SGHAT and FQNNGV. The CDR3 reads CASSDTQGTNEQFF. CDR3 nucleotide sequence: TGTGCCAGCAGCGACACACAGGGGACGAATGAGCAGTTCTTC.

Ten or more counts support this clonotype. The chain joins TRBV24-1 to TRBJ2-2; D is ambiguous. The CDR3 is 14 amino acids. Germline-derived CDR1 and CDR2 are KGHDR and SFDVKD. Trimming took 5 bases from V and 0 from J, leaving 6 bases between them. This chain's CDR3 is CATSGYANTGELFF. The CDR3 DNA reads TGTGCCACCAGTGGGTACGCGAACACCGGGGAGCTGTTTTTT.

This clonotype appeared many times. The chain recombines TRBV20-1 with TRBJ1-2; TRBD1 matches 8 bases. The ends lost 4 bases at V and 3 bases at J; junction bases unmatched: 10. Germline CDR1 is DFQATT and CDR2 is SNEGSKA (reference sequence). The CDR3 extends over 15 amino acids. CDR3 amino acids: CSAIRAGGKDYGYTF. DNA of the CDR3: TGCAGTGCTATCAGAGCAGGGGGCAAGGACTATGGCTACACCTTC.

This clonotype was counted ten times or more. The rearrangement joins TRBV29-1 to TRBJ1-6; the match to TRBD1 covers 7 bases. CDR1 and CDR2 from the germline V gene are SQVTM and ANQGSEA. The CDR3 spans 13 residues. With V trimmed by 7 bases and J by 10 bases, 10 bases remained unmatched. CDR3 bases: TGCAGCGGGAAAACAGGGGAAGGGTCACCCCTCCACTTT. Residues: CSGKTGEGSPLHF.

The gene calls are TRBV20-1 and TRBJ2-3; 7 bases match TRBD2. CDR1 DFQATT and CDR2 SNEGSKA come from the germline V gene (reference sequence). V trimming: 5 bases; J trimming: 4 bases; junction bases outside the gene matches: 21. This CDR3 spans 18 amino acids. The CDR3: CSAAKGRETRGVADTQYF. The CDR3 coding sequence is TGCAGTGCTGCAAAGGGGCGGGAGACCAGAGGGGTGGCAGATACGCAGTATTTT.